Below are 8 T cell receptor beta chains sequenced from a single sample in a study of PD-L1 blockade in urothelial cancer. The data were produced by immunoSEQ multiplex PCR, yet TCRdb's version contains in-frame clones alone and is incomplete. The sample has 45,000 to 50,000 clones, 82% seen once. The time point is: pretreatment peripheral blood. This sample comprised PBMCs, obtained around atezolizumab (anti-PD-L1) treatment. These receptors all come from a middle-aged man with urothelial cancer.

CDR3 residues: CASSQERGLAGGNEQFF. CDR3 DNA: TGTGCCAGCAGCCAAGAAAGAGGGCTAGCGGGAGGCAATGAGCAGTTCTTC. This chain connects TRBV4-2 to TRBJ2-1, with 11 bases fitting TRBD2. V dropped 0 bases and J dropped 6; count of bases not matched to a gene: 7. CDR1 is LGHNA and CDR2 is YNFKEQ in the germline V gene. The CDR3 contains 17 residues.

This sequence joins TRBV11-3 and TRBJ1-6; D ambiguous. Per germline, CDR1 SGHNT and CDR2 YENEEA. Trimming removed 4 bases from V and 0 bases from J, with 7 bases in between. This CDR3 contains 15 residues. This CDR3 is CASSSSSSYNSPLHF. The CDR3 nucleotides are TGTGCCAGCAGCTCGAGTAGCTCCTATAATTCACCCCTCCACTTT.

The V and J genes are TRBV29-1 and TRBJ2-3; 7 bases match TRBD2. Germline V gene data show CDR1 as SQVTM and CDR2 as ANQGSEA. The CDR3 has 14 residues. The junction had 3 bases not matched to a gene; V was cut back by 3 bases and J by 0 bases. CDR3 protein: CSVELADSTDTQYF. CDR3 DNA: TGCAGCGTTGAGCTAGCGGATAGCACAGATACGCAGTATTTT.

This chain joins TRBV7-3 and TRBJ2-1, with TRBD2 identical over 10 bases. In germline, CDR1 is SGHTA, CDR2 FQGTGA. Trimming cost V 3 bases and J 6 bases; bases outside gene matches: 2. The CDR3 loop spans 14 amino acids. The CDR3 loop reads CASSLGLASNEQFF. The CDR3 DNA sequence: TGTGCCAGCAGCTTGGGACTAGCGAGCAATGAGCAGTTCTTC.

The chain combines TRBV29-1 with TRBJ1-5; the D gene is possibly TRBD1 (5 bases). Trimming stripped 4 bases from V and 1 base from J, with 8 bases between. The CDR3 covers 13 residues. The V gene's germline CDR1 is SQVTM and CDR2 ANQGSEA. CDR3 in DNA: TGCAGCGTTGGCCGGGGGAGCAATCAGCCCCAGCATTTT. Amino acid sequence: CSVGRGSNQPQHF.

This clone showed up just a few times. This CDR3 reads CSVDGTGVWAEAFF. The DNA of the CDR3 is TGCAGCGTTGACGGGACAGGGGTATGGGCTGAAGCTTTCTTT. The J gene is TRBJ1-1, the V gene TRBV29-1; 10 nucleotides align to TRBD1. V shed 3 bases, J shed 6 bases, and the junction held 7 bases outside the gene matches. The CDR3 runs 14 residues. Germline loops: CDR1 SQVTM, CDR2 ANQGSEA.

The V call is TRBV18, the J call TRBJ1-1; the D gene is possibly TRBD1 (5 bases). The CDR3 is 16 residues long. The germline gives CDR1 KGHSH, CDR2 LQKENI. V was clipped by 4 bases and J by 2 bases, with 17 bases between them. DNA of the CDR3: TGTGCCAGCTCACTTACCCAACAGGACCGAAACACTGAAGCTTTCTTT. This encodes CASSLTQQDRNTEAFF.

V is TRBV6-5 and J is TRBJ1-1; D not certain. The CDR3 is 12 residues long. V lost 4 bases, J lost 1 base, and 4 bases lay in between. Germline lookup yields CDR1 MNHEY and CDR2 SVGAGI. CDR3 amino acids: CASSSQNTEAFF. The CDR3 DNA reads as TGTGCCAGCAGTTCACAGAACACTGAAGCTTTCTTT.